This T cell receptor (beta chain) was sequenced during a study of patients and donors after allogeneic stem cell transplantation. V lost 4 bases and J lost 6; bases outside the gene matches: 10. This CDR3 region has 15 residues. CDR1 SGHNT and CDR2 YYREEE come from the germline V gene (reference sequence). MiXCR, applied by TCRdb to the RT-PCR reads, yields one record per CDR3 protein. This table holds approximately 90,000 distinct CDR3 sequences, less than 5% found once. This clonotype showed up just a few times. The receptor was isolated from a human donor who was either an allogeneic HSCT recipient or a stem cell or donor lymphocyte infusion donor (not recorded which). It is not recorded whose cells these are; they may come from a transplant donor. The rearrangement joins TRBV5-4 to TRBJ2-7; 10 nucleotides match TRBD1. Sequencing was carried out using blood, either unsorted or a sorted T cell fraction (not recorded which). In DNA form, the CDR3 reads TGTGCCAGCAGCCTCGGACAGGGGGAGTTTTCCGAGCAGTACTTC. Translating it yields CASSLGQGEFSEQYF.